Following are 4 T cell receptor beta chains from one sample sequenced in a study of blood T cell repertoires in COVID-19. Method: immunoSEQ multiplex PCR; TCRdb's copy keeps in-frame clones and lacks some. Among roughly 130,000 clones listed, 84% were seen once. The source material was peripheral blood. These TCRs come from a man under 40 with COVID-19, enrolled during active disease.

The rearrangement joins TRBV7-9 to TRBJ2-7; no clear D gene. Germline CDR1 SEHNR, CDR2 FQNEAQ (reference sequence). V was pared by 5 bases and J by 2 bases, with 13 bases between. This CDR3 region has 14 residues. Here the CDR3 reads CASSHINSPYEQYF. The CDR3 coding sequence is TGTGCCAGCAGCCACATCAATTCCCCCTACGAGCAGTACTTC.

This chain uses TRBV15 with TRBJ2-1; 9 bases map to TRBD2. CDR1 is LNHNV, CDR2 YYDKDF, per germline (reference sequence). Unmatched junction bases numbered 13, after V lost 9 bases and J lost 7 bases. This CDR3 has 15 amino acids. CDR3 sequence: CATRQGGGRANEQFF. CDR3 sequence (DNA): TGTGCCACTCGCCAGGGGGGCGGGAGGGCGAATGAGCAGTTCTTC.

CDR3 DNA: TGTGCCAGCAGTACAGGGACACAAGAGACCCAGTACTTC. Its translation: CASSTGTQETQYF. V and J are TRBV6-5 and TRBJ2-5; tentative D call: TRBD1 (6 bases). The germline V and J ends were trimmed by 5 bases and 2 bases, with 9 bases remaining between them. The germline V gene has CDR1 MNHEY and CDR2 SVGAGI. CDR3 length: 13 amino acids.

This chain connects TRBV3-1 (or the pseudogene TRBV3-2) to TRBJ2-7; TRBD2 matches 8 bases. Germline assignment: CDR1 LGHDT and CDR2 YNNKEL (reference sequence). After removal of 1 base from V and 6 bases from J, the junction contained 8 bases not matched to a gene. There are 15 residues in the CDR3. The CDR3: CASSQAGGRRSEQYF. The CDR3 nucleotides read TGTGCCAGCAGCCAAGCGGGGGGGAGACGTAGCGAGCAGTACTTC.